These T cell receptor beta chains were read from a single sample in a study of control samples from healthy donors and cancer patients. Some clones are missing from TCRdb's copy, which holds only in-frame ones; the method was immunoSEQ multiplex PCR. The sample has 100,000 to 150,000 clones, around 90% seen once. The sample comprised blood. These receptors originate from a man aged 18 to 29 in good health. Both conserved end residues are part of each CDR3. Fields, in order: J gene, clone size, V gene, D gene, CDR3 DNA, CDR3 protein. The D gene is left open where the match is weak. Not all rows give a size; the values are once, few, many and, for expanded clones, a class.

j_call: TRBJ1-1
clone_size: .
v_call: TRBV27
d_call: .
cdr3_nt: TGTGCCAGCAGTTCGACCGCCGGGGGAGGCACTGAAGCTTTCTTT
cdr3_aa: CASSSTAGGGTEAFF

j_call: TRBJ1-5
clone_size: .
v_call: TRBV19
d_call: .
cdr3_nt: TGTGCCAGTAGTCCCCCGTTGTCCTATAGCAATCAGCCCCAGCATTTT
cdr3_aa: CASSPPLSYSNQPQHF

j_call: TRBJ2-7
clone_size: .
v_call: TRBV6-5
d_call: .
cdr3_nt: TGTGCCAGCAGGGAGGCGGTTCGGGACGAGCAGTACTTC
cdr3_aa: CASREAVRDEQYF

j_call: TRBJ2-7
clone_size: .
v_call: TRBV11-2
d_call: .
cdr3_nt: TGTGCCAGCAGCACCAGGGCCGACAGGAGGGCTGAGCAGTACTTC
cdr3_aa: CASSTRADRRAEQYF

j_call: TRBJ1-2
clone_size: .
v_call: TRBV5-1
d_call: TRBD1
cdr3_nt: TGCGCCAGCAGCTGGACAGGGGGCCGTGGGTATGGCTACACCTTC
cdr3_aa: CASSWTGGRGYGYTF

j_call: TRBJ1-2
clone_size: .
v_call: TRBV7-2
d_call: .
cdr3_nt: TGTGCCAGCAGCTTAGAGTATAGGGACTATGGCTACACCTTC
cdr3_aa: CASSLEYRDYGYTF

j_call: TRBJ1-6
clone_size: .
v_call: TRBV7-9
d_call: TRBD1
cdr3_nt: TGTGCCAGCAGCTTATACAGACAGGGCAATAATTCACCCCTCCACTTT
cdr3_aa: CASSLYRQGNNSPLHF

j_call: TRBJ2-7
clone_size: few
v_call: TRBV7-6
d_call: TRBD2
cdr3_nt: TGTGCCAGCAGCTTAAGCCCTCCAACTAGCGGGGTGATCTACGAGCAGTACTTC
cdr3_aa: CASSLSPPTSGVIYEQYF

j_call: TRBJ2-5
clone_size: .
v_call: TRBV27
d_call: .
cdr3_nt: TGTGCCAGCAGTCGGGTATCTGGGACGATACAAGAGACCCAGTACTTC
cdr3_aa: CASSRVSGTIQETQYF

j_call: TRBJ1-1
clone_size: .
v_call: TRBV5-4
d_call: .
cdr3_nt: TGTGCCAGCAGCCAGACAGGTACCGCTGAAGCTTTCTTT
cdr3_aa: CASSQTGTAEAFF

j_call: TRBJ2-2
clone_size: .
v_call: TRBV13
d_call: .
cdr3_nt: TGTGCCAGCAGCTTTAGGGAAGGGGAGCTGTTTTTT
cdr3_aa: CASSFREGELFF

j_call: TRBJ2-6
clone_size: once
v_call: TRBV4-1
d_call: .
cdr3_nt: TGCGCCAGCAGCCAACCTGAAGGTGACTCTGGGGCCAACGTCCTGACTTTC
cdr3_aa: CASSQPEGDSGANVLTF

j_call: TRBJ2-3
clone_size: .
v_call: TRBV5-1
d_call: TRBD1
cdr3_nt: TGCGCCAGCAGCCAAAACAGGGGGCAGACAGATACGCAGTATTTT
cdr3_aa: CASSQNRGQTDTQYF

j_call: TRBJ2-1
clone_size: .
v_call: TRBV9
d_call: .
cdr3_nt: TGTGCCAGCAGCGTAGTTCCCCTAGAGAATGAGCAGTTCTTC
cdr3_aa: CASSVVPLENEQFF

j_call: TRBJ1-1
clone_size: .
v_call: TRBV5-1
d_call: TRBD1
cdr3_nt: TGCGCCAGCAGCTTCGGGGACAGGGTGGGCACTGAAGCTTTCTTT
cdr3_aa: CASSFGDRVGTEAFF

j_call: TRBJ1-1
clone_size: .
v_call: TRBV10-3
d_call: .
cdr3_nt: TGTGCCATCAGTGGGGTGAACACTGAAGCTTTCTTT
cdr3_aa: CAISGVNTEAFF

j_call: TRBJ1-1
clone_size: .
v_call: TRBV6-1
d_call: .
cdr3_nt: TGTGCCAGCAGTGAAGGTTCGCGGAGGGATAACACTGAAGCTTTCTTT
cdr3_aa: CASSEGSRRDNTEAFF

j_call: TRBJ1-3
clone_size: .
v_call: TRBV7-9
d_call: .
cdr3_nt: TGTGCCAGCAGCTTAGTATTACGGGGGCCCTCTGGAAACACCATATATTTT
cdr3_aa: CASSLVLRGPSGNTIYF

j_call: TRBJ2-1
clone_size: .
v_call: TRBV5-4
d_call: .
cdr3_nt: TGTGCCAGCAGCGTCTCGGTAGGGTATCACTTTCTGAGCTCCTACAATGAGCAGTTCTTC
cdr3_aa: CASSVSVGYHFLSSYNEQFF

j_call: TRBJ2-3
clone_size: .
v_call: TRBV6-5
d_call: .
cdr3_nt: TGTGCCAGCAGTCCGGAGGGAGATACGCAGTATTTT
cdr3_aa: CASSPEGDTQYF

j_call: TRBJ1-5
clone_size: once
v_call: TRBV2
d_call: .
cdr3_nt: TGTGCCAGCAGTCTGAGGGGAAATAGCAATCAGCCCCAGCATTTT
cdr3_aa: CASSLRGNSNQPQHF

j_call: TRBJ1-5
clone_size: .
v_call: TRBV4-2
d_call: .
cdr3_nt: TGTGCCAGCAGCCAAGCCCCAACAGGCAATCAGCCCCAGCATTTT
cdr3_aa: CASSQAPTGNQPQHF

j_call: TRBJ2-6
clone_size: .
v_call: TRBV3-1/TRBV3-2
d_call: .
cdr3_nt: TGTGCCAGCAGCCAACCCCAGGGCCTCCCTTTCTCTGGGGCCAACGTCCTGACTTTC
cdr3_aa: CASSQPQGLPFSGANVLTF

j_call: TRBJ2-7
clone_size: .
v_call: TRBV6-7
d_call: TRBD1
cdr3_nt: TGTGCCAGCTACATAGTGGTGGGGGACAGAACCTACGAGCAGTACTTC
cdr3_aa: CASYIVVGDRTYEQYF

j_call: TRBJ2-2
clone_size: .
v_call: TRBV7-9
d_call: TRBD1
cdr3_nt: TGTGCCAGCAGCCCGAGGACAGGCCTGAACACCGGGGAGCTGTTTTTT
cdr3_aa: CASSPRTGLNTGELFF

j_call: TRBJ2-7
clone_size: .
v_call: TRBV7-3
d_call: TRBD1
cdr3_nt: TGTGCCAGCAGCCCTGGACAGGGGCGCGAGCAGTACTTC
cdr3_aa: CASSPGQGREQYF

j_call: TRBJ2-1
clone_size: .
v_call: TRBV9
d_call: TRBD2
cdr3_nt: TGTGCCAGCAGCCCCCCCGGCGGGGGGCCCTACAATGAGCAGTTCTTC
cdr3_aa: CASSPPGGGPYNEQFF

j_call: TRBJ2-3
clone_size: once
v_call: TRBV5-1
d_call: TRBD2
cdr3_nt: TGCGCCAGCAGCTTGCCTAGCGGGGGCCTATCCTACACAGATACGCAGTATTTT
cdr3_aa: CASSLPSGGLSYTDTQYF

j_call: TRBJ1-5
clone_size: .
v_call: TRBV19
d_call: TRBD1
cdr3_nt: TGTGCCAGTAGTCCGGACAGGGTTGGTAATCAGCCCCAGCATTTT
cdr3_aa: CASSPDRVGNQPQHF

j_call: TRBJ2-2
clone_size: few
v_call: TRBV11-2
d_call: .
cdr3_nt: TGTGCCAGCAGCTTAGATCGCAGTTCCGCCGGCGGGGAGCTGTTTTTT
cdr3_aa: CASSLDRSSAGGELFF

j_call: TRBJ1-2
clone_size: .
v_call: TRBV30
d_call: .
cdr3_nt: TGTGCCTGGAGTGGAAGGAACTATGGCTACACCTTC
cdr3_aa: CAWSGRNYGYTF

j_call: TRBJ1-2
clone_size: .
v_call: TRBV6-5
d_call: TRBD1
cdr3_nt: TGTGCCAGCAGCGGGACAGGGTTGCGGAATGGCTACACCTTC
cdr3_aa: CASSGTGLRNGYTF

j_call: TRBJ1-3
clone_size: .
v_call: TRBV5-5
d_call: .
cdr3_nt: TGTGCCAGCAGCTCCCCCCTCAGTGGAAACACCATATATTTT
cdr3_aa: CASSSPLSGNTIYF

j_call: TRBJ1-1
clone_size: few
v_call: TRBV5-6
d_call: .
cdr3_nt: TGTGCCAGCACCGGACCGGAGGGGTATGCTTTCTTT
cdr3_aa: CASTGPEGYAFF

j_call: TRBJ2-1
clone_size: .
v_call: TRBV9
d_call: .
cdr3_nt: TGTGCCAGCAGCGTAGGCACCAGTGGCAATGAGCAGTTCTTC
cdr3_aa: CASSVGTSGNEQFF

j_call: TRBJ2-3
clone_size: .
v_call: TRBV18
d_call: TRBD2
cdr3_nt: TGTGCCAGCTCTCCGGGACTAGCGGGGGAGTACACAGATACGCAGTATTTT
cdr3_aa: CASSPGLAGEYTDTQYF

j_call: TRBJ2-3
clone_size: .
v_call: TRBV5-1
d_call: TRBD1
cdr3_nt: TGCGCCAGCAGCTTTCCCGACAGGGAAACAGATACGCAGTATTTT
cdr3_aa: CASSFPDRETDTQYF

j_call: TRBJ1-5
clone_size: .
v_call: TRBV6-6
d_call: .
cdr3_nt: TGTGCCAGCAGCCCGTGGAATCAGCCCCAGCATTTT
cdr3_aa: CASSPWNQPQHF

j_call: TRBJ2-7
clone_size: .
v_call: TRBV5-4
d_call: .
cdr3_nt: TGTGCCAGCAGCCCCTCGCGAGACTACGAGCAGTACTTC
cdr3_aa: CASSPSRDYEQYF

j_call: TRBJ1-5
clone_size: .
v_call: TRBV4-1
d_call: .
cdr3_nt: TGCGCCAGCAGCCAGCAGGGTTTAGGCAATCAGCCCCAGCATTTT
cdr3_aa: CASSQQGLGNQPQHF

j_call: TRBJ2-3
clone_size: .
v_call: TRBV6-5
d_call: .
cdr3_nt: TGTGCCAGCACATCTGACACAGATACGCAGTATTTT
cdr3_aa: CASTSDTDTQYF

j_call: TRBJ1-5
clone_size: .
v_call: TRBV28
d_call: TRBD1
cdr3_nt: TGTGCCAGTGTTCGGGAGGACAGGAGATTTCAGCCCCAGCATTTT
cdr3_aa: CASVREDRRFQPQHF

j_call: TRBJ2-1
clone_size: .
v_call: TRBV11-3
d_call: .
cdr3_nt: TGTGCCAGCAGCCAGTACCACAATGAGCAGTTCTTC
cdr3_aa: CASSQYHNEQFF

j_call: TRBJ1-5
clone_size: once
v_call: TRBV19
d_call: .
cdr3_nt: TGTGCCAGTAGTAAAGAAGGGGCCGTTAGTCAGCCCCAGCATTTT
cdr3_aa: CASSKEGAVSQPQHF

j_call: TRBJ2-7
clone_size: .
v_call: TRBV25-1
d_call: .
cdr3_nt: TGTGCCAGCAGTGAAAGCATTAAGGGGGCCTACGAGCAGTACTTC
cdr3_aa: CASSESIKGAYEQYF

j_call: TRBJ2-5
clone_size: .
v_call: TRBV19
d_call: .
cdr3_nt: TGTGCCAGTAGTTCGTCCGGACTACCCCAAGAGACCCAGTACTTC
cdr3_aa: CASSSSGLPQETQYF